This record looks at one T cell receptor beta chain sequence and its context. The antigen is not known. Template switching introduced a universal primer site, and the cDNA bore unique molecular identifiers. A single record per CDR3 protein comes from TCRdb applying MiXCR to the 5' RACE reads. The data show approximately 620,000 distinct CDR3 sequences, 8.5% to 9% seen once. The data were obtained in a study of identical twins. Study conclusions and caveats: Within monozygotic twins, out-of-frame TCR alpha sharing was underestimated by the models.

All donors were healthy, and all were Caucasian. CDR1 SGHAT and CDR2 FQNNGV come from the germline V gene. V was shortened by 3 bases and J by 2 bases, with 11 bases between the two germline ends. There are 14 residues in the CDR3. Separately, the same data were catalogued under a study of yellow fever vaccine responses in identical twins.

The rearrangement joins TRBV11-2 to TRBJ2-7; D possibly corresponds to TRBD1 (5 bases). This TCR was recovered from a young woman in good health. Sequenced input: PBMCs. Here the CDR3 DNA reads TGTGCCAGCAGCTTTACCAGACAGCCCTACGAGCAGTACTTC. Its protein is CASSFTRQPYEQYF.